This T cell receptor (beta chain) was obtained from a study of cytomegalovirus exposure and HLA in healthy donors. Amplification used 60 Vbeta primers and 13 Jbeta primers. Only in-frame clones appear in the TCRdb table, and some are missing; sequencing was by immunoSEQ multiplex PCR. This table holds some 190,000 clones, around 80% found once. CDR1 and CDR2 (germline): LNHDA, SQIVND (reference sequence). This CDR3 spans 15 amino acids. The V gene lost 6 bases and the J gene lost 4 bases, with 16 bases spanning the gap. The sequencing input was PBMCs. This TCR was recovered from a girl aged 10 to 17 in good health and CMV-seropositive. The V gene is TRBV19, the J gene TRBJ1-5; tentative D call: TRBD1 (6 bases). DNA of the CDR3: TGTGCCAGTAGACCCCCCGGGACACTTAATCAGCCCCAGCATTTT. Protein: CASRPPGTLNQPQHF.